This is a list of T cell receptor beta chains from one sample in a study of identical twins. From the 5' RACE reads, TCRdb called clonotypes with MiXCR, one entry per CDR3 protein. The sample has 690,000 or so distinct CDR3 sequences; approximately 9% are singletons. These data were also filed under a second study, of yellow fever vaccine responses in identical twins.

Sequencing used PBMCs. Receptor source: a woman in her late teens or twenties in good health. Both conserved end residues are part of each CDR3. A D gene is named only where the DNA matches it firmly. Part of the rows lack a size; the others show once, few, many or a class for expanded clones.

CDR3nt,CDR3aa,j_gene,v_gene,len,d_gene,abundance
TGTGCCAGCAGCTTAGGGGGGTTAGATACGCAGTATTTT,CASSLGGLDTQYF,TRBJ2-3,TRBV7-8,13,NA,many
TGCGCCAGCAGCTTAGGGGGGAAACCCCACGAGCAGTACTTC,CASSLGGKPHEQYF,TRBJ2-7,TRBV5-1,14,NA,many
TGTGCCAGCAGGTCCGGGACTAGGGTCTGGGAGCAGTTCTTC,CASRSGTRVWEQFF,TRBJ2-1,TRBV5-6,14,TRBD2,NA
TGTGCCAGCAGCTTAGGGGCCGAACTTGAGCAGTTCTTC,CASSLGAELEQFF,TRBJ2-1,TRBV7-9,13,NA,few
TGTGCCAGCAGCAGCGGGACTTCGGGAAACACCATATATTTC,CASSSGTSGNTIYF,TRBJ1-3,TRBV7-9,14,NA,NA
TGTGCCAGCAGTACTAGACTAGCGAGGGAGCAGTTCTTC,CASSTRLAREQFF,TRBJ2-1,TRBV27,13,TRBD2,many
TGTGCCAGCAGTTTACCGGGGTCCTCCTACAATGAGCAGTTCTTC,CASSLPGSSYNEQFF,TRBJ2-1,TRBV12-3/TRBV12-4,15,NA,many
TGTGCCAGCAGCCGCACCGGGACCGTCTCCTACGAGCAGTACTTC,CASSRTGTVSYEQYF,TRBJ2-7,TRBV7-2,15,NA,few
TGCAGTGCCCACCGAGGCGGACAGGCAGGATCGCCCCAGCATTTT,CSAHRGGQAGSPQHF,TRBJ1-5,TRBV20-1,15,TRBD1,many
TGCAGCCCATCCGGGACAGGGGTTTACAATGAGCAGCTCTTC,CSPSGTGVYNEQLF,TRBJ2-1,TRBV29-1,14,TRBD1,NA
TGTGCCAGCAGTGATCAGCGCCTAGCGAAAGAGACCCAGTACTTC,CASSDQRLAKETQYF,TRBJ2-5,TRBV25-1,15,NA,many
TGTGCCAGCAGCTTGGAAGCGGGGGGGCAGACGGGCACAGATACGCAGTATTTT,CASSLEAGGQTGTDTQYF,TRBJ2-3,TRBV5-4,18,TRBD2,few
TGTGCCAGCAGCCATCGACAGGGGATCCAAGAGACCCAGTACTTC,CASSHRQGIQETQYF,TRBJ2-5,TRBV3-1,15,TRBD1,few
TGCAGCGCGAAACGGACTAGCGGGGCTGCCGACGAGCAGTACTTC,CSAKRTSGAADEQYF,TRBJ2-7,TRBV29-1,15,TRBD2,few
TGTGCCAGCAGCATGACCCCCCAAGAGACCCAGTACTTC,CASSMTPQETQYF,TRBJ2-5,TRBV7-9,13,NA,NA
TGCAGTGCTTTCCGTCCCGACGGAGGCACAGATACGCAGTATTTT,CSAFRPDGGTDTQYF,TRBJ2-3,TRBV20-1,15,NA,few
TGCAGCGTTGTCGACATAGCGGTGAACACCGGGGAGCTGTTTTTT,CSVVDIAVNTGELFF,TRBJ2-2,TRBV29-1,15,NA,few
TGTGCCAGCAGCCCCATCAGGGGGTTAGGAGGTGAAGCTTTCTTT,CASSPIRGLGGEAFF,TRBJ1-1,TRBV7-2,15,TRBD1,few
TGTGCCAGCAGGAGGACACCATACTACGAGCAGTACTTC,CASRRTPYYEQYF,TRBJ2-7,TRBV6-1,13,NA,NA
TGTGCCAGCAGTTCAGGACTAGCGGGAGAGCCGAGCTCCTACAATGAGCAGTTCTTC,CASSSGLAGEPSSYNEQFF,TRBJ2-1,TRBV12-3/TRBV12-4,19,TRBD2,NA
TGTGCCAGCAGTCGCAGCGGGGGGGCCCCCTACGAGCAGTACTTC,CASSRSGGAPYEQYF,TRBJ2-7,TRBV12-3/TRBV12-4,15,TRBD2,NA
TGTGCCAGCAGCACCACTGGACAGATCTACAATGAGCAGTTCTTC,CASSTTGQIYNEQFF,TRBJ2-1,TRBV5-6,15,NA,many
TGTGCCAGCAGTTATCCGGGCCCCTTGGGCGAGCAGTACTTC,CASSYPGPLGEQYF,TRBJ2-7,TRBV6-5,14,NA,many
TGCAGTGCGTCAACCCCAGGATCCTACGAGCAGTACTTC,CSASTPGSYEQYF,TRBJ2-7,TRBV20-1,13,NA,NA
TGCGCCAGCAGCCCTCCCGGGACAGGCCACACCGGGGAGCTGTTTTTT,CASSPPGTGHTGELFF,TRBJ2-2,TRBV5-1,16,TRBD1,few